The entry that follows covers one T cell receptor beta chain sequence. The antigen is unknown. The data were obtained in a study of tumour-infiltrating T cells in Burkitt lymphoma. Study at large: All epidemiological Burkitt lymphoma subtypes were represented in the cohort. Survival, overall and progression-free, tracked with productive clonality. Whole-study results and caveats: Many Burkitt lymphoma patients shared several public clonotypes.

Clones were sequenced by immunoSEQ multiplex PCR, and TCRdb holds only the in-frame ones, with some missing. The table shows several thousand clones, with about 13% occurring only once. This CDR3 contains 13 residues. CDR1 SEHNR and CDR2 FQNEAQ come from the germline V gene (reference sequence). Trimming shortened V by 3 bases and J by 0 bases, and 5 bases separated the two germline ends. The sample consisted of tumor tissue. This receptor was taken from a human donor with Burkitt lymphoma. The rearrangement uses TRBV7-9 and TRBJ1-2; no reliable D call. CDR3 amino acids: CASSLSPNYGYTF. The CDR3 DNA sequence: TGTGCCAGCAGCTTGAGTCCTAACTATGGCTACACCTTC. The entire variable domain, with the rest obtained from reference TRBV7-9 and TRBJ1-2, is as follows: DTGVSQNPRHKITKRGQNVTFRCDPISEHNRLYWYRQTLGQGPEFLTYFQNEAQLEKSRLLSDRFSAERPKGSFSTLEIQRTEQGDSAMYLCASSLSPNYGYTFGSGTRLTVV.